One and the same sample provided the 22 T cell receptor beta chains below, sequenced in a study of T cells in Graves' hyperthyroidism and ophthalmopathy. RNA transcripts served as the template for amplifying TCR beta CDR3 regions. An initial round of RT-PCR targeting the TCR CDR3 relied on the HTBI primer set. TCRdb re-called the multiplex PCR reads with MiXCR, one entry per CDR3 protein. The table shows some 350,000 distinct CDR3 sequences, with approximately 15% occurring only once. Sequencing input: blood. The receptors originated from a woman aged 40 to 49 with Graves' ophthalmopathy.

This clonotype appeared a few times. This chain uses TRBV28 with TRBJ2-2; D might be TRBD1 or TRBD2, each matching 5 bases. The CDR3 covers 15 residues. Trimming removed 5 bases from V and 4 bases from J, with 14 bases in between. The germline V gene encodes CDR1 MDHEN and CDR2 SYDVKM. The chain's CDR3 is CASSPARAGTGELFF. DNA for the CDR3: TGTGCCAGCAGTCCCGCCAGGGCGGGCACCGGGGAGCTGTTTTTT.

This clonotype occurred many times. The genes are TRBV6-5 and TRBJ1-5; D gene ambiguous. V lost 2 bases and J 4 bases, leaving 12 bases between the germline ends. From germline, CDR1 is MNHEY and CDR2 SVGAGI. This CDR3 region has 15 residues. Written as DNA, the CDR3 is TGTGCCAGCAGTTACACCAGGACGGCGAATCAGCCCCAGCATTTT. Translating gives CASSYTRTANQPQHF.

This clonotype was detected ten times or more. The chain recombines TRBV27 with TRBJ1-2, with D perhaps matching TRBD1 (5 bases). This CDR3 has 13 residues. Deletions cut 5 bases from V and 13 bases from J, with 20 bases between. In germline, CDR1 is MNHEY, CDR2 SMNVEV (reference sequence). Here the CDR3 reads CASSPQLRQPPTF. The CDR3 DNA sequence: TGTGCCAGCAGTCCGCAACTACGACAGCCTCCCACCTTC.

Ten or more counts support this clonotype. The CDR3 loop is CASSRSGGARGYTF. The CDR3, as DNA: TGTGCCAGCAGTCGATCAGGGGGCGCGCGGGGCTACACCTTC. The V and J genes are TRBV28 and TRBJ1-2; 8 nucleotides agree with TRBD1. The trim removed 5 bases at V and 8 bases at J, leaving 10 bases unmatched. CDR3 size: 14 residues. CDR1 and CDR2 (germline): MDHEN, SYDVKM.

This clonotype has at least ten counts. This rearrangement joins TRBV6-1 to TRBJ2-1, with D unclear. Germline-derived CDR1 and CDR2 are MNHNS and SASEGT. V was clipped by 7 bases and J by 15 bases, with 13 bases between them. This CDR3 comprises 10 residues. CDR3 protein: CASNAHPPFF. DNA of the CDR3: TGTGCCAGCAATGCACACCCCCCGTTCTTC.

Only a few counts were recorded for this clonotype. The chain is built from TRBV5-1 and TRBJ2-3, with D unresolved. The CDR3 runs 16 residues. V was pared by 0 bases and J by 0 bases, with 11 bases between. Germline CDR1 and CDR2: SGHRS and YFSETQ. The CDR3 is CASSLATSPSTDTQYF. In nucleotides, the CDR3 is TGCGCCAGCAGCTTGGCCACAAGTCCTAGCACAGATACGCAGTATTTT.

There are many counts of this clonotype. The chain joins TRBV12-3 or TRBV12-4 to TRBJ2-7; 14 nucleotides line up with TRBD2. Trimming at V came to 6 bases and at J to 7 bases, leaving 5 bases not matched to a gene. This CDR3 is built from 14 residues. The CDR3 is CASRPGLAGEEQYF. The DNA for the CDR3 is TGTGCCAGCAGACCGGGACTAGCGGGGGAAGAGCAGTACTTC.

The V and J genes are TRBV20-1 and TRBJ1-4, with D perhaps matching TRBD1 (6 bases). The CDR3 totals 16 residues. V was trimmed by 0 bases and J by 8 bases, leaving 19 bases between them. The germline V gene has CDR1 DFQATT and CDR2 SNEGSKA (reference sequence). The CDR3, as DNA: TGCAGTGCTAGAGATCGAGTGGGGGGGGCGCGGGAAAAACTGTTTTTT. This codes for CSARDRVGGAREKLFF.

Many counts were recorded for this clonotype. J is TRBJ1-5 and V is TRBV28, with TRBD1 as a possible D gene (6 bases). From germline, CDR1 is MDHEN and CDR2 SYDVKM. CDR3 length: 14 residues. Trimming pared 6 bases from V and 7 bases from J, leaving 16 bases between. CDR3 nucleotide sequence: TGTGCCAGCAGGACACAGGGTTGGAGCCAGCCCCAGCATTTT. Translated, it gives CASRTQGWSQPQHF.

This chain joins TRBV20-1 and TRBJ1-1; no definite D call. Trimming pared 2 bases from V and 8 bases from J, leaving 12 bases between. Per germline, CDR1 DFQATT and CDR2 SNEGSKA (reference sequence). The CDR3 totals 12 residues. The DNA for the CDR3 is TGCAGTGCTAGAAGACACGGTAGCGAAGCTTTCTTT. Translating it yields CSARRHGSEAFF.

This clonotype has ten or more counts. The rearrangement uses TRBV7-2 and TRBJ2-1, with D uncertain. The ends were cut back, 2 bases at V and 9 bases at J, with 14 bases in the middle. CDR1 is SGHTA and CDR2 is FQGNSA in the germline V gene. The CDR3 runs 14 residues. Here the CDR3 reads CASSLLLGVSEQFF. The CDR3 DNA follows: TGTGCCAGCAGCTTACTGTTAGGCGTCAGTGAGCAGTTCTTC.

V and J are TRBV13 and TRBJ1-4; D is uncertain. CDR1 and CDR2 from the germline V gene are PRHDT and FYEKMQ (reference sequence). V lost 3 bases, J lost 4 bases, and 12 bases lay in between. There are 15 residues in the CDR3. The CDR3 bases are TGTGCCAGCAGCTTGCGTCCAGGCCTTAATGAAAAACTGTTTTTT. It encodes CASSLRPGLNEKLFF.

V gene TRBV29-1 combines with J gene TRBJ1-3; 10 bases align to TRBD1. This CDR3 has 15 amino acids. Unmatched junction bases numbered 2, after V lost 1 base and J lost 2 bases. Germline V CDR1 and CDR2: SQVTM, ANQGSEA. CDR3 nucleotide sequence: TGCAGCGTTGAAGGACAGGGGGCTGCTGGAAACACCATATATTTT. It encodes CSVEGQGAAGNTIYF.

V and J are TRBV3-1 and TRBJ2-5; 9 bases are a match to TRBD2. Germline V gene lookup returns CDR1 LGHDT and CDR2 YNNKEL (reference sequence). This CDR3 contains 16 residues. V dropped 6 bases and J dropped 2; count of bases not matched to a gene: 10. CDR3 bases: TGTGCCAGCAGTCCTCATAGCGGGAGAGAACAAGAGACCCAGTACTTC. Translating it yields CASSPHSGREQETQYF.

The chain employs TRBV5-1 and TRBJ2-5; 7 bases align to TRBD1. The germline gives CDR1 SGHRS, CDR2 YFSETQ. Trimming at V came to 4 bases and at J to 2 bases, leaving 5 bases not matched to a gene. The CDR3 has 14 residues. The chain's CDR3 is CASSLTGKQETQYF. For the CDR3, the DNA is TGCGCCAGCAGCCTGACAGGGAAACAAGAGACCCAGTACTTC. Variable domain in full (rest from reference TRBV5-1 and TRBJ2-5): KAGVTQTPRYLIKTRGQQVTLSCSPISGHRSVSWYQQTPGQGLQFLFEYFSETQRNKGNFPGRFSGRQFSNSRSEMNVSTLELGDSALYLCASSLTGKQETQYFGPGTRLLVL.

The sample holds many counts of this clonotype. This rearrangement joins TRBV28 to TRBJ2-3; the D gene is possibly TRBD2 (5 bases). The germline V gene encodes CDR1 MDHEN and CDR2 SYDVKM. The CDR3 covers 17 residues. V lost 3 bases to trimming and J lost 2 bases, with 18 bases between them. The CDR3 nucleotides read TGTGCCAGCAGTTTTCTCACGGGATCCCCACTCACAGATACGCAGTATTTT. Encoded protein: CASSFLTGSPLTDTQYF.

The chain recombines TRBV19 with TRBJ1-5; possibly TRBD1 for D (5 bases). Germline V gives CDR1 LNHDA, CDR2 SQIVND (reference sequence). V was shortened by 7 bases and J by 5 bases, with 15 bases between the two germline ends. The CDR3 has 14 amino acids. CDR3 sequence: CASIDMLGDQPQHF. The CDR3, as DNA: TGTGCCAGTATTGACATGTTGGGGGATCAGCCCCAGCATTTT.

This clonotype was seen many times. This sequence joins TRBV20-1 and TRBJ2-5, with D perhaps assigned TRBD1 or TRBD2 (5 bases each). The CDR3 runs 11 residues. Trimming took off 6 bases at V and 1 base at J, with 6 bases between the two ends. The germline CDR1 and CDR2 sequences are DFQATT and SNEGSKA (reference sequence). CDR3: CSAGRQETQYF. The CDR3 region has the DNA TGCAGTGCGGGACGCCAAGAGACCCAGTACTTC.

To note about this clonotype: This may arise from a read error, as a much more abundant clone is one base away. V is TRBV10-1 and J is TRBJ2-5, with TRBD2 identical over 10 bases. V trimming: 4 bases; J trimming: 3 bases; junction bases outside the gene matches: 5. Germline CDR1 and CDR2: WNHNN and SYGVQD (reference sequence). The length of the CDR3 is 15 residues. The chain's CDR3 is CASSGDGLAEETQYF. CDR3 sequence (DNA): TGCGCCAGCAGTGGGGATGGACTAGCGGAAGAGACCCAGTACTTC.

This clonotype has only a few counts. The gene calls are TRBV6-4 and TRBJ2-6; D is undetermined. The germline V and J ends were trimmed by 0 bases and 0 bases, with 12 bases remaining between them. Germline values: CDR1 MRHNA, CDR2 SNTAGT. The CDR3 runs to 18 residues. This chain's CDR3 is CASSDSGPSSSGANVLTF. CDR3 DNA sequence: TGTGCCAGCAGTGACTCCGGACCCTCCAGCTCTGGGGCCAACGTCCTGACTTTC.

This clonotype was detected ten times or more. The V gene is TRBV15, the J gene TRBJ2-1; D gene unclear. V was clipped by 4 bases and J by 1 base, with 8 bases between them. The CDR3 loop spans 14 amino acids. In germline, CDR1 is LNHNV, CDR2 YYDKDF (reference sequence). CDR3 in DNA: TGTGCCACCAGCATGGTCCTTTCCTACAATGAGCAGTTCTTC. Translating gives CATSMVLSYNEQFF.

The chain has TRBV2 and TRBJ1-4; maybe TRBD1 (6 bases). Per germline, CDR1 SNHLY and CDR2 FYNNEI. Trimming left V 7 bases short and J 6 bases short, with 15 bases between. The CDR3 sequence is 14 residues long. The CDR3 here is CASKRDTSDEKLFF. In nucleotides, the CDR3 is TGTGCCAGCAAGCGGGACACCTCCGATGAAAAACTGTTTTTT.